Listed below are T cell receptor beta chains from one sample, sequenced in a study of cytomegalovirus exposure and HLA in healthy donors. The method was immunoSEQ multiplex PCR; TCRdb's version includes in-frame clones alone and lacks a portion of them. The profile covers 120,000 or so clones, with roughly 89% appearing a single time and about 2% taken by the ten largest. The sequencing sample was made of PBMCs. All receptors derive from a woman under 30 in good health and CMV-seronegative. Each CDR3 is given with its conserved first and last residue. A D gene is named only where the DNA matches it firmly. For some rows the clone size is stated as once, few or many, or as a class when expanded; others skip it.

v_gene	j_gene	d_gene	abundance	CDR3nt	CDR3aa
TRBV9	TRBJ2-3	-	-	TGTGCCAGCAGCGTAGGTGGTAGCAGCAGCACAGATACGCAGTATTTT	CASSVGGSSSTDTQYF
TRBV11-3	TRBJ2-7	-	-	TGTGCCAGCAGCTTCCCACTCGACAGGCTTGAAGACTCCTACGAGCAGTACTTC	CASSFPLDRLEDSYEQYF
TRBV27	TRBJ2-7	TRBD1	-	TGTGCCAGCAGTTTGATCACAGGGGGTATTTACGAGCAGTACTTC	CASSLITGGIYEQYF
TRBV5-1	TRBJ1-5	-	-	TGCGCCAGCAGCTTGGAGGCGGATAGCAATCAGCCCCAGCATTTT	CASSLEADSNQPQHF
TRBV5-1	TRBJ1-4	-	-	TGCGCCAGCAGCCAATTCGCAGGGACTAATGAAAAACTGTTTTTT	CASSQFAGTNEKLFF
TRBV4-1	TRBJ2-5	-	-	TGCGCCAGCAGCCAAGTTTCAGAAGAGACCCAGTACTTC	CASSQVSEETQYF
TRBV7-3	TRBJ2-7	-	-	TGTGCCAGCAGTCCCACGACTAACGACGAGCAGTACTTC	CASSPTTNDEQYF
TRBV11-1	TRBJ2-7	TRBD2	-	TGTGCCAGCAGCCTCTCCGGACTAGCGGGGAAGTACTTC	CASSLSGLAGKYF
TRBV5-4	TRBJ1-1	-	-	TGTGCCAGCAGCTCCTCGGACAGCTACACTGAAGCTTTCTTT	CASSSSDSYTEAFF
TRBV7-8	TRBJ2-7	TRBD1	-	TGTGCCAGCACCCTTTCCCGGGACAGGGGGTACGAGCAGTACTTC	CASTLSRDRGYEQYF
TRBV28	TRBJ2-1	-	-	TGTGCCACCTTCCGGGACTGGACCTACAATGAGCAGTTCTTC	CATFRDWTYNEQFF
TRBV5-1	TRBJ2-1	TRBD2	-	TGCGCCAGCAGCAGTGGACTAGCGGCTAGATACAATGAGCAGTTCTTC	CASSSGLAARYNEQFF
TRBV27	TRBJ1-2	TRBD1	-	TGTGCCACCTGGGACAGCGTTAACTATGGCTACACCTTC	CATWDSVNYGYTF
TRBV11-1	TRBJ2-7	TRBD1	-	TGTGCCAGCAGGCGAGCCGGGACAGAGGCCTACGAGCAGTACTTC	CASRRAGTEAYEQYF
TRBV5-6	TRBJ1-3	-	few	TGTGCCAGCAGAGCGGGGGGCTTTGGAAACACCATATATTTT	CASRAGGFGNTIYF
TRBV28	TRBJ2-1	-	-	TGTGCCAGCAGTTTATCGCGTGATGAGCAGTTCTTC	CASSLSRDEQFF
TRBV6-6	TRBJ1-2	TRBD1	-	TGTGCCAGCAGTTATGACAGGGCGCAGGGCTACACCTTC	CASSYDRAQGYTF
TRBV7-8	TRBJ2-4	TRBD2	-	TGTGCCAGCAGCCCACTAGCGGGATCGAGAAACATTCAGTACTTC	CASSPLAGSRNIQYF